One T cell receptor (beta chain) is described in this entry. The CDR3 is 14 residues long. V lost 1 base, J lost 6 bases, and 12 bases lay in between. Germline V gene data show CDR1 as SEHNR and CDR2 as FQNEAQ (reference sequence). This entry comes from a study of cytomegalovirus exposure and HLA in healthy donors. Background on the study: Among several hundred genotyped donors, around 77% fell in the Caucasian-associated ancestry cluster.

Both 60 Vbeta primers and 13 Jbeta primers went into the PCR. Assay used: immunoSEQ multiplex PCR; TCRdb lists only in-frame clones, some missing. This sample has under 250,000 clones, with approximately 81% found just once. The sequenced material came from PBMCs. This sequence joins TRBV7-9 and TRBJ1-2; no clear D gene. This clonotype originated in a human donor in good health. In DNA form, the CDR3 reads TGTGCCAGCAGCTTAGGAGCACGGTATGATGGCTACACCTTC. It yields the protein CASSLGARYDGYTF.